This T cell receptor beta chain derives from a study of blood T cell repertoires in COVID-19. The wider study: PBMCs, B-cell-depleted T cells, or T cells provided the cDNA or gDNA that made up the material.

As processed by the authors: Estimation of nucleated cell counts relied on the amplification of reference gene primers. TCRdb keeps only in-frame clones here, not all; method: immunoSEQ multiplex PCR. V and J calls plus clone size are reproduced from that table; the DNA served to infer D and trimming. The sample lists some 71,000 clones, about 79% occurring once. This CDR3 is 15 amino acids long. V was cut by 6 bases and J by 4 bases, with 16 bases left in between. CDR1 is MNHNS and CDR2 is SASEGT in the germline V gene. Material for sequencing was peripheral blood. The chain uses TRBV6-1 and TRBJ2-4; tentative D call: TRBD2 (6 bases). The source is a woman between 50 and 59 years old with acute or convalescent COVID-19. Here the CDR3 reads CASSTTRELKNIQYF. Written as DNA, the CDR3 is TGTGCCAGCAGCACAACCCGGGAGCTTAAAAACATTCAGTACTTC.